The 28 T cell receptor beta chains below all came from one sample that was sequenced in a study of blood T cells in healthy people across ages. The second PCR ran about 6 to 12 cycles with a sample-barcoded 5' primer and J-beta primers. Using its own MiXCR run on the 5' RACE reads, TCRdb lists one record per CDR3 protein. The sample includes about 970,000 distinct CDR3 sequences, roughly 51% seen only once; the top ten take over 20%. The sequenced sample was blood. The receptors here all came from a woman aged 60-70 years in good health.

This chain links TRBV12-3 or TRBV12-4 with TRBJ2-3, with TRBD2 as a possible D gene (5 bases). The CDR3 loop spans 15 amino acids. With 7 bases removed from V and 5 bases from J, the gap between germline ends came to 19 bases. The CDR3 DNA follows: TGTGCCAGCAACCAGGACCCGGGGTTTAGAGATACGCAGTATTTT. Amino acids: CASNQDPGFRDTQYF.

The CDR3 region has the DNA TGTGCCATCAGTGAGTCGATGGTAGGGGATCAGCCCCAGCATTTT. It specifies CAISESMVGDQPQHF. The gene calls are TRBV10-3 and TRBJ1-5, with a weak D call TRBD1 (5 bases). This CDR3 contains 15 residues. Trimming cost V 0 bases and J 5 bases, with 11 bases left between them. In germline, CDR1 is ENHRY, CDR2 SYGVKD.

This clonotype was detected only a few times. The chain uses TRBV6-2 or TRBV6-3 and TRBJ2-5; 10 bases agree with TRBD2. Germline V gene lookup returns CDR1 MNHEY and CDR2 SVGEGT. The CDR3 loop spans 15 amino acids. The V gene end was trimmed by 8 bases and the J gene end by 4 bases; junction bases not matched to a gene: 10. The CDR3 region is CASSSGREIRETQYF. DNA for the CDR3: TGTGCCAGCTCCAGCGGGAGGGAGATAAGAGAGACCCAGTACTTC.

Note on this clonotype: The junction does not match germline at one end; this may be a read error. The chain links TRBV10-3 to TRBJ1-1, with D perhaps TRBD1 (5 bases). The CDR3 consists of 13 residues. Germline loops: CDR1 ENHRY, CDR2 SYGVKD. The CDR3 loop reads CAVSGTRGTEAFF. The CDR3 DNA is TGTGCCGTCAGCGGGACTCGAGGGACTGAAGCTTTCTTT.

This chain uses TRBV6-5 with TRBJ2-2; no definite D call. The CDR3 contains 15 residues. V lost 2 bases, J lost 4 bases, and 11 bases lay in between. Germline CDR1 is MNHEY and CDR2 is SVGAGI. The CDR3 here is CASSYGRIGTGELFF. CDR3 nucleotides: TGTGCCAGCAGTTACGGGCGGATAGGCACCGGGGAGCTGTTTTTT.

This clonotype appeared a few times. The chain links TRBV7-2 to TRBJ2-6; TRBD1 might be the D (5 bases). Trimming removed 8 bases from V and 3 bases from J, with 14 bases in between. This CDR3 is built from 15 residues. CDR1 SGHTA and CDR2 FQGNSA come from the germline V gene. CDR3 bases: TGTGCCAGCGGGCGGACAAGTTATGGGGCCAACGTCCTGACTTTC. Encoded protein: CASGRTSYGANVLTF. The complete variable domain, with remaining parts taken from reference TRBV7-2 and TRBJ2-6, reads GAGVSQSPSNKVTEKGKDVELRCDPISGHTALYWYRQSLGQGLEFLIYFQGNSAPDKSGLPSDRFSAERTGGSVSTLTIQRTQQEDSAVYLCASGRTSYGANVLTFGAGSRLTVL.

The chain links TRBV11-2 to TRBJ2-1; TRBD1 aligns across 8 bases. The CDR3 runs 15 residues. The V segment lost 5 bases and the J segment 10 bases; nucleotides outside the gene matches: 13. Germline V lookup: CDR1 SGHAT, CDR2 FQNNGV. For the CDR3, the DNA is TGTGCCAGCAGCCCTTTACAGGGGGACGCCAGAGAGCAGTTCTTC. Its protein product is CASSPLQGDAREQFF.

The chain couples TRBV11-2 to TRBJ2-5; D is possibly TRBD1 or TRBD2 (5 bases each). V was trimmed by 2 bases and J by 1 base, leaving 17 bases between them. Germline V gene data show CDR1 as SGHAT and CDR2 as FQNNGV. The CDR3 contains 17 residues. DNA of the CDR3: TGTGCCAGCAGCTTAACGGGGACCAGTATTATCCAAGAGACCCAGTACTTC. Translating it yields CASSLTGTSIIQETQYF.

This chain joins TRBV14 and TRBJ2-2, with 10 bases identical to TRBD1. Germline values: CDR1 SGHDN, CDR2 FVKESK. The CDR3 runs 15 residues. V gave up 8 bases and J gave up 7 bases; unmatched junction bases: 10. CDR3 nucleotides: TGTGCCAGCGCAGACCGGGACAGGGGCGGCGGGGAGCTGTTTTTT. This gives the protein CASADRDRGGGELFF.

The gene calls are TRBV3-1 and TRBJ2-7; TRBD1 matches at 9 bases. Matching the DNA end better, TRBJ2-5 makes the J call doubtful. Germline-derived CDR1 and CDR2 are LGHDT and YNNKEL (reference sequence). The CDR3 extends over 15 amino acids. Here the CDR3 DNA reads TGTGCCAGCAGCCAGATAACAGGGGGCTGGGAGACCCAGTACTTC. Its protein is CASSQITGGWETQYF.

This clonotype showed up just a few times. The chain employs TRBV20-1 and TRBJ2-7, with 7 bases identical to TRBD2. Germline loops: CDR1 DFQATT, CDR2 SNEGSKA (reference sequence). The V and J ends lost 1 base and 3 bases, in that order; junction bases with no gene match: 12. The CDR3 covers 16 residues. CDR3 sequence: CSARAFGRLAVYEQYF. The CDR3 nucleotides read TGCAGTGCTAGAGCCTTTGGAAGACTAGCCGTCTACGAGCAGTACTTC.

This chain joins TRBV24-1 and TRBJ2-1; no clear D gene. V was pared by 3 bases and J by 8 bases, with 10 bases between. The CDR3 runs 13 residues. CDR1 is KGHDR and CDR2 is SFDVKD in the germline V gene. The CDR3 region has the DNA TGTGCCACCAGTGATCCCTCCGTGGATGAGCAGTTCTTC. Its translation is CATSDPSVDEQFF.

V gene TRBV12-3 or TRBV12-4 combines with J gene TRBJ2-6; TRBD2 matches at 7 bases. Trimming removed 6 bases from V and 3 bases from J; junction bases left unmatched: 11. This CDR3 contains 17 residues. The CDR3: CASSRGGSYFGANVLTF. CDR3 sequence (DNA): TGTGCCAGCAGCCGCGGCGGGAGTTATTTTGGGGCCAACGTCCTGACTTTC.

This clonotype turned up a few times. The genes are TRBV15 and TRBJ2-5; tentatively, D is TRBD1 (5 bases). Germline loops: CDR1 LNHNV, CDR2 YYDKDF (reference sequence). V dropped 5 bases and J dropped 0 bases, with 16 bases sitting between them. The CDR3 loop spans 16 amino acids. CDR3 DNA sequence: TGTGCCACCAGCCCCCGACAGCCTATGTACCAAGAGACCCAGTACTTC. It is translated as CATSPRQPMYQETQYF.

In the case of this clonotype: With a much larger clone just one base away, this may be a read error. The rearrangement uses TRBV7-3 and TRBJ2-7; a weak D match, TRBD1 (6 bases). Germline lookup yields CDR1 SGHTA and CDR2 FQGTGA. The CDR3 runs to 15 residues. The germline V and J ends were trimmed by 4 bases and 2 bases, with 15 bases remaining between them. The CDR3 sequence is CASSSFSSGAYEQYF. CDR3 nucleotide sequence: TGTGCCAGCAGCTCCTTCAGCTCAGGGGCCTACGAGCAGTACTTC.

The rearrangement uses TRBV20-1 and TRBJ2-1; the D is unclear. The V gene lost 6 bases and the J gene lost 5 bases, with 14 bases spanning the gap. CDR1 and CDR2 from the germline V gene are DFQATT and SNEGSKA (reference sequence). The CDR3 covers 13 residues. The CDR3 DNA reads as TGCAGTGCCCTCTTAGACCGCGACAATGAGCAGTTCTTC. Protein sequence: CSALLDRDNEQFF.

This chain links TRBV12-3 or TRBV12-4 with TRBJ2-2, with 9 bases fitting TRBD2. This CDR3 is 16 amino acids long. The trim removed 5 bases at V and 0 bases at J, leaving 4 bases unmatched. CDR3 region: CASSGPSGANTGELFF. CDR3 sequence (DNA): TGTGCCAGCAGTGGACCTAGCGGGGCGAACACCGGGGAGCTGTTTTTT.

The V gene is TRBV20-1, the J gene TRBJ2-5; D unresolved. CDR1 is DFQATT and CDR2 is SNEGSKA in the germline V gene (reference sequence). Trimming took off 0 bases at V and 12 bases at J, with 14 bases between the two ends. This CDR3 comprises 12 residues. The CDR3: CSAREDYYSEYF. DNA of the CDR3: TGCAGTGCTAGAGAGGATTACTATTCGGAGTACTTC.

The rearrangement joins TRBV27 to TRBJ2-7, with TRBD2 identical over 9 bases. V trimming: 2 bases; J trimming: 1 base; junction bases outside the gene matches: 6. Germline CDR1 reads MNHEY; CDR2 reads SMNVEV (reference sequence). CDR3 length: 16 residues. This chain's CDR3 is CASSLGPSGDSYEQYF. CDR3 bases: TGTGCCAGCAGTTTAGGTCCTAGCGGGGATTCCTACGAGCAGTACTTC.

This rearrangement joins TRBV6-5 to TRBJ2-4, with 11 positions matching TRBD1. The J call is uncertain, as TRBJ2-7 better fits the DNA end. CDR3 length: 15 amino acids. Germline CDR1 is MNHEY and CDR2 is SVGAGI. The CDR3 loop reads CASSYSGQGVYEQYF. The DNA for the CDR3 is TGTGCCAGCAGTTACTCGGGACAGGGGGTATACGAGCAGTACTTC.

The rearrangement uses TRBV24-1 and TRBJ2-3; tentatively, D is TRBD2 (6 bases). The germline V gene has CDR1 KGHDR and CDR2 SFDVKD. The V end was cut by 1 base, the J end by 8 bases, with 12 bases between. The CDR3 contains 14 residues. The CDR3 sequence is CATSDLLSGGTQYF. In DNA, the CDR3 is TGTGCCACCAGTGATTTACTTAGCGGTGGTACGCAGTATTTT.

The chain uses TRBV20-1 and TRBJ2-3; 11 nucleotides match TRBD2. The CDR3 sequence is 15 residues long. Germline CDR1 and CDR2: DFQATT and SNEGSKA (reference sequence). V gave up 3 bases and J gave up 6 bases; unmatched junction bases: 8. The CDR3 sequence: CSASGSSGRSDTQYF. The CDR3 DNA is TGCAGTGCTAGCGGCTCTAGCGGGAGGAGCGATACGCAGTATTTT.

This clonotype appeared once. This chain uses TRBV5-1 with TRBJ2-5, with 8 bases aligning to TRBD1. The CDR3 is 17 residues long. The V gene end was trimmed by 2 bases and the J gene end by 4 bases; junction bases not matched to a gene: 13. Germline CDR1 is SGHRS and CDR2 is YFSETQ. The CDR3 region is CASSFRKGAGGLETQYF. The CDR3 DNA reads as TGCGCCAGCAGCTTCAGGAAAGGGGCAGGGGGCTTAGAGACCCAGTACTTC.

This clonotype has just a few counts. The V and J genes are TRBV20-1 and TRBJ2-1; the match to TRBD2 covers 8 bases. Germline assignment: CDR1 DFQATT and CDR2 SNEGSKA (reference sequence). This CDR3 is built from 15 residues. V gave up 4 bases and J gave up 3 bases; unmatched junction bases: 8. DNA for the CDR3: TGCAGTGCTAATAAAGCGGGAGACCTCTACAATGAGCAGTTCTTC. Translation: CSANKAGDLYNEQFF.

The CDR3 nucleotides are TGCAGCGCTCTCCAGGACAAGGCGGAATTTCGCTATGGCTACACCTTC. The encoded protein is CSALQDKAEFRYGYTF. V gene TRBV29-1 combines with J gene TRBJ1-2; weak D call: TRBD1 (5 bases). The CDR3 extends over 16 amino acids. CDR1 and CDR2 from the germline V gene are SQVTM and ANQGSEA. The ends were cut back, 7 bases at V and 4 bases at J, with 25 bases in the middle.

The rearrangement links TRBV27 to TRBJ1-2; 7 nucleotides line up with TRBD1. The CDR3 contains 17 residues. V lost 0 bases, J lost 7 bases, and 14 bases stayed unmatched. The germline V gene has CDR1 MNHEY and CDR2 SMNVEV (reference sequence). The CDR3 DNA sequence: TGTGCCAGCAGTTTATCAGCGACAGGGCCCATTAGCGGTGGCTACACCTTC. Translated, it gives CASSLSATGPISGGYTF.

The chain recombines TRBV7-2 with TRBJ2-1; no reliable D call. Germline V gene sequence: CDR1 SGHTA, CDR2 FQGNSA. The ends were cut back, 5 bases at V and 8 bases at J, with 16 bases in the middle. This CDR3 has 14 amino acids. The DNA of the CDR3 is TGTGCCAGCAGCCCCGACCGGTATCAACATGAGCAGTTCTTC. Its protein product is CASSPDRYQHEQFF.

The rearrangement links TRBV28 to TRBJ1-1; TRBD1 aligns across 8 bases. V shed 5 bases and J 5 bases; nucleotides not matched to a gene: 10. The CDR3 totals 15 residues. Germline V CDR1 and CDR2: MDHEN, SYDVKM. Here the CDR3 reads CASSGLQGAGTEAFF. The CDR3 DNA is TGTGCCAGCAGTGGCCTTCAGGGGGCCGGAACTGAAGCTTTCTTT.